This passage covers 23 T cell receptor beta chains from one sample sequenced in a study of shared clonotypes between healthy human individuals. Profiled with immunoSEQ multiplex PCR; TCRdb holds only in-frame clones, not every one. The sample lists 650,000 to 800,000 clones; 72% were seen once. Source material: memory CD4+ T cells sorted from blood. Regarding subset: CD45RA-negative fraction. These receptors all stem from a woman aged 30 to 39 in good health.

The V and J genes are TRBV15 and TRBJ1-3; D is unclear. The CDR3 runs 16 residues. CDR1 is LNHNV, CDR2 YYDKDF, per germline (reference sequence). Trimming removed 0 bases at V and 0 bases at J, with 9 bases between. The CDR3 DNA reads as TGTGCCACCAGCAGAGAGCACCGTGACTCTGGAAACACCATATATTTT. It specifies CATSREHRDSGNTIYF.

The V and J genes are TRBV6-5 and TRBJ2-7; either TRBD1 or TRBD2 may supply D (7 bases each). V dropped 4 bases and J dropped 2 bases, with 18 bases sitting between them. Germline loops: CDR1 MNHEY, CDR2 SVGAGI. The CDR3 runs 16 residues. Here the CDR3 reads CASSLIQGEGTYEQYF. The CDR3 DNA reads as TGTGCCAGCAGTTTGATTCAGGGGGAGGGTACCTACGAGCAGTACTTC.

The chain joins TRBV28 to TRBJ1-5; no reliable D call. Germline V gene lookup returns CDR1 MDHEN and CDR2 SYDVKM. Trimming left V 5 bases short and J 7 bases short, with 9 bases between. The CDR3 runs to 12 residues. CDR3 nucleotides: TGTGCCAGCAGTAACCCCGTCCAGCCCCAGCATTTT. Translated: CASSNPVQPQHF.

This clone showed up just a few times. The chain's CDR3 is CASSKEGVNSPLHF. The CDR3, as DNA: TGTGCCAGTAGTAAGGAAGGAGTGAATTCACCCCTCCACTTT. The chain recombines TRBV19 with TRBJ1-6; D not certain. Germline assignment: CDR1 LNHDA and CDR2 SQIVND (reference sequence). Trimming cost V 4 bases and J 7 bases, with 11 bases left between them. The CDR3 runs to 14 residues.

The chain uses TRBV6-1 and TRBJ2-7; TRBD2 aligns across 10 bases. The CDR3 has 15 residues. CDR1 and CDR2 from the germline V gene are MNHNS and SASEGT. The V gene end was trimmed by 2 bases and the J gene end by 6 bases; junction bases not matched to a gene: 7. CDR3 sequence: CASSEFLAGVIEQYF. CDR3 sequence (DNA): TGTGCCAGCAGTGAATTTCTAGCGGGAGTTATCGAGCAGTACTTC.

The rearrangement links TRBV30 to TRBJ2-7; D may be TRBD2 (6 bases). The germline V gene encodes CDR1 GTSNPN and CDR2 SVGIG (reference sequence). The CDR3 has 14 amino acids. V was pared by 3 bases and J by 0 bases, with 12 bases between. The DNA for the CDR3 is TGTGCCTGGAGGCGCGGGACCTCCTCCTACGAGCAGTACTTC. This translates into CAWRRGTSSYEQYF.

J is TRBJ1-1 and V is TRBV2; no firm D call. Trimming shortened V by 8 bases and J by 5 bases, and 12 bases separated the two germline ends. Germline CDR1 and CDR2: SNHLY and FYNNEI. There are 12 residues in the CDR3. CDR3: CASLKGLTEAFF. In nucleotides, the CDR3 is TGTGCCAGCTTGAAGGGCCTGACTGAAGCTTTCTTT.

The table lists this clone with many counts. The chain couples TRBV7-9 to TRBJ1-4, with TRBD1 as a possible D gene (5 bases). The CDR3 is 16 residues long. Germline-derived CDR1 and CDR2 are SEHNR and FQNEAQ (reference sequence). V was shortened by 6 bases and J by 6 bases, with 20 bases between the two germline ends. The CDR3 region has the DNA TGTGCCAGCAGTCAAGTCGTAGGGGTGGGTGATGAAAAACTGTTTTTT. Residues: CASSQVVGVGDEKLFF.

The CDR3 DNA follows: TGTGCCAGCAGTCCTCGGCCCACAGATACGCAGTATTTT. It yields the protein CASSPRPTDTQYF. The chain uses TRBV6-6 and TRBJ2-3; D call uncertain. CDR1 MNHNY and CDR2 SVGAGI come from the germline V gene (reference sequence). This CDR3 contains 13 residues. V gave up 5 bases and J gave up 2 bases, with 8 bases separating them.

V gene TRBV2 combines with J gene TRBJ2-2; 14 bases match TRBD2. Germline CDR1 and CDR2: SNHLY and FYNNEI. Trimming took 6 bases from V and 5 from J; bases not matched to a gene: 14. This CDR3 has 19 amino acids. The CDR3 loop reads CASRPLRLAGGPYTGELFF. The CDR3, as DNA: TGTGCCAGCAGGCCTTTACGACTAGCGGGAGGGCCGTATACCGGGGAGCTGTTTTTT.

CDR3 in DNA: TGCAGCTCCCTAGCGTTCGGGCGGCTGTTTTTT. Amino acids: CSSLAFGRLFF. The chain uses TRBV29-1 and TRBJ2-2; TRBD2 might be the D (6 bases). V dropped 8 bases and J dropped 13 bases, with 17 bases sitting between them. Germline lookup yields CDR1 SQVTM and CDR2 ANQGSEA. The CDR3 sequence is 11 residues long.

This clone has only one observation. This chain connects TRBV5-1 to TRBJ1-1, with a tentative D call TRBD1 (6 bases). Germline V gene lookup returns CDR1 SGHRS and CDR2 YFSETQ. Trimming took off 5 bases at V and 0 bases at J, with 8 bases between the two ends. The CDR3 extends over 13 amino acids. The CDR3 DNA reads as TGCGCCAGCAGACAGGGCCTGAACACTGAAGCTTTCTTT. This sequence encodes CASRQGLNTEAFF.

The chain employs TRBV14 and TRBJ2-7; the D is unclear. The CDR3 contains 12 residues. The V gene's germline CDR1 is SGHDN and CDR2 FVKESK. The V end lost 0 bases, the J end lost 3 bases, and 3 bases lay between the germline ends. The CDR3 coding sequence is TGTGCCAGCAGCCAAGACTACTACGAGCAGTACTTC. Translated: CASSQDYYEQYF.

J is TRBJ2-5 and V is TRBV7-2, with a tentative D call TRBD1 (5 bases). The germline V gene has CDR1 SGHTA and CDR2 FQGNSA. Trimming stripped 2 bases from V and 1 base from J, with 17 bases between. The CDR3 runs to 17 residues. The CDR3 spells CASSLRSFWGPQETQYF. CDR3 sequence (DNA): TGTGCCAGCAGCTTACGTTCGTTTTGGGGCCCCCAAGAGACCCAGTACTTC. Full variable domain (remainder filled in from reference TRBV7-2 and TRBJ2-5): GAGVSQSPSNKVTEKGKDVELRCDPISGHTALYWYRQSLGQGLEFLIYFQGNSAPDKSGLPSDRFSAERTGGSVSTLTIQRTQQEDSAVYLCASSLRSFWGPQETQYFGPGTRLLVL.

The chain couples TRBV5-1 to TRBJ2-1; TRBD2 aligns across 12 bases. Germline CDR1 and CDR2: SGHRS and YFSETQ. V was pared by 3 bases and J by 8 bases, with 12 bases of the junction left unmatched. This CDR3 has 17 amino acids. For the CDR3, the DNA is TGCGCCAGCAGCTCCCTAGCGGGAGGGCCCCAGTGGGATGAGCAGTTCTTC. It specifies CASSSLAGGPQWDEQFF.

The chain's CDR3 is CASSFWTGGNTEAFF. The CDR3 coding sequence is TGTGCCAGCAGTTTTTGGACAGGGGGGAACACTGAAGCTTTCTTT. The chain couples TRBV28 to TRBJ1-1; 10 bases fit TRBD1. V was pared by 3 bases and J by 1 base, with 2 bases of the junction left unmatched. CDR1 MDHEN and CDR2 SYDVKM come from the germline V gene. The CDR3 covers 15 residues.

V usage is TRBV4-2 and J usage is TRBJ2-1; TRBD2 aligns across 9 bases. The germline V gene has CDR1 LGHNA and CDR2 YNFKEQ. The CDR3 sequence is 16 residues long. V trimming: 5 bases; J trimming: 9 bases; junction bases outside the gene matches: 14. Here the CDR3 DNA reads TGTGCCAGCAGCTCTAGCGGGTGGCGGGAGGGCCCTGAGCAGTTCTTC. Protein product: CASSSSGWREGPEQFF.

V and J are TRBV9 and TRBJ2-5; 7 bases align to TRBD2. CDR1 and CDR2 (germline): SGDLS, YYNGEE. The CDR3 totals 17 residues. J lost 4 bases, V lost 4 bases, and 16 bases had no gene match. The CDR3, as DNA: TGTGCCAGCAGCCCCGGACTAGTACCCTTAGATGGAGAGACCCAGTACTTC. It codes for CASSPGLVPLDGETQYF. Filled out from reference TRBV9 and TRBJ2-5, the complete variable domain reads DSGVTQTPKHLITATGQRVTLRCSPRSGDLSVYWYQQSLDQGLQFLIQYYNGEERAKGNILERFSAQQFPDLHSELNLSSLELGDSALYFCASSPGLVPLDGETQYFGPGTRLLVL.

Of note for this clone: Within the sample, other DNA sequences also encode this same CDR3. CDR3 in DNA: TGTGCCAGCTCACCGGACCAAGAGACCCAGTACTTC. The encoded protein is CASSPDQETQYF. V is TRBV18 and J is TRBJ2-5, with D unclear. Trimming removed 3 bases at V and 0 bases at J, with 2 bases between. This CDR3 has 12 amino acids. Germline V gives CDR1 KGHSH, CDR2 LQKENI.

This clone was counted a few times. The sample contains more than one DNA sequence encoding this CDR3. The gene calls are TRBV5-1 and TRBJ2-1, with 8 bases aligning to TRBD2. In germline, CDR1 is SGHRS, CDR2 YFSETQ. J was trimmed by 4 bases and V by 0 bases; bases with no gene match: 3. CDR3 length: 15 residues. The CDR3 DNA reads as TGCGCCAGCAGCTTGGTTAGCGGGGCGTACAATGAGCAGTTCTTC. Its translation: CASSLVSGAYNEQFF.

Note on this clone: Other nucleotide sequences from this sample produce the same CDR3. The chain links TRBV5-1 to TRBJ2-7, with 7 bases lining up with TRBD1. With 2 bases clipped from V and 3 bases from J, the junction kept 5 bases outside the gene matches. CDR1 is SGHRS and CDR2 is YFSETQ in the germline V gene. This CDR3 comprises 14 residues. CDR3 coding DNA: TGCGCCAGCAGCTTAACAGGGGAAGGCTACGAGCAGTACTTC. Protein: CASSLTGEGYEQYF.

This chain links TRBV2 with TRBJ2-5, with TRBD1 matching over 8 bases. This CDR3 spans 16 amino acids. The V and J ends lost 5 bases and 3 bases, in that order; junction bases with no gene match: 11. Germline-derived CDR1 and CDR2 are SNHLY and FYNNEI. In DNA, the CDR3 is TGTGCCAGCAGTCCCCGGGACAGGTACCTCGAAGAGACCCAGTACTTC. As protein: CASSPRDRYLEETQYF.

The V call is TRBV28, the J call TRBJ2-7, with D possibly TRBD1 on 5 matching bases. Trimming stripped 2 bases from V and 2 bases from J, with 7 bases between. The CDR3 runs 13 residues. In germline, CDR1 is MDHEN, CDR2 SYDVKM. The CDR3 region is CASSLQGTYEQYF. In nucleotides, the CDR3 is TGTGCCAGCAGTTTACAGGGAACCTACGAGCAGTACTTC.